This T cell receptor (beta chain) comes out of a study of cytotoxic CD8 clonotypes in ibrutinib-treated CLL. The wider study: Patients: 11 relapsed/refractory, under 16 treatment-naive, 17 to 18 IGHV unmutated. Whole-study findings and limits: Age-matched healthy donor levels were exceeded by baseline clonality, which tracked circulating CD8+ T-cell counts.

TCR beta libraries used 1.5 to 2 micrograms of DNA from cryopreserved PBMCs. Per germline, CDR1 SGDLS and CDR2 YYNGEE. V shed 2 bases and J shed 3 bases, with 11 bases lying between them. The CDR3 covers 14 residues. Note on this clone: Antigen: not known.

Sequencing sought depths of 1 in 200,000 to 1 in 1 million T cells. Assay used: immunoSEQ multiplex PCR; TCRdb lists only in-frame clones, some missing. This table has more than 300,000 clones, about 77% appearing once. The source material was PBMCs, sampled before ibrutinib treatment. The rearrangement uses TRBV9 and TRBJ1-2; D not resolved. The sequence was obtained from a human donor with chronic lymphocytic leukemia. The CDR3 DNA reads TGTGCCAGCAGCGTTTTCCGGCGGGACTATGGCTACACCTTC. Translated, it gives CASSVFRRDYGYTF.